The T cell receptor beta chain described here comes from a study of cytomegalovirus exposure and HLA in healthy donors. Study-level findings and limits: A later analysis linked 15,000 to 20,000 TCR beta sequences to HLA alleles at 0.05 false discovery rate. What a later analysis reportedly showed was that an Asian-associated ancestry cluster had fewer N-insertions than the approximately 670-donor mean.

Trimming took 0 bases from V and 6 from J; bases not matched to a gene: 7. Germline V lookup: CDR1 LNHNV, CDR2 YYDKDF (reference sequence). This CDR3 is built from 15 residues. PCR employed 60 Vbeta and 13 Jbeta primers. Some clones are missing from TCRdb's copy, which holds only in-frame ones; the method was immunoSEQ multiplex PCR. This repertoire shows 150,000 to 200,000 clones, 70% to 85% found once; its top ten account for more than 1.3%. As regards this clone: Its antigen is unknown.

This sequence originates from a male donor in good health and CMV-seronegative. Source material: PBMCs. The chain links TRBV15 to TRBJ2-7; 8 bases are shared with TRBD1. The CDR3 bases are TGTGCCACCAGCAGAGATCAGGTGACAGGGGTCGAGCAGTACTTC. Protein product: CATSRDQVTGVEQYF.